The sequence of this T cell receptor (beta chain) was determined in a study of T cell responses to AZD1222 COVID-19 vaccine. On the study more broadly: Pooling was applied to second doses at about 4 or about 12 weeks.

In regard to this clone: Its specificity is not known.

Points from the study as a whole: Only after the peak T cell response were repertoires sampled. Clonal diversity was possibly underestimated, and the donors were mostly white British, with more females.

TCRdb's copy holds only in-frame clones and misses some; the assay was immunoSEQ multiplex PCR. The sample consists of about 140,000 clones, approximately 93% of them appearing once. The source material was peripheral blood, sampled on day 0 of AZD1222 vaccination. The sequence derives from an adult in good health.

The CDR3 region is CASSSSTDTQYF. CDR3 nucleotide sequence: TGCGCCAGCAGTTCTAGCACAGATACGCAGTATTTT. V is TRBV10-1 and J is TRBJ2-3; no definite D call. CDR1 WNHNN and CDR2 SYGVQD come from the germline V gene (reference sequence). V was shortened by 5 bases and J by 0 bases, with 3 bases between the two germline ends. The CDR3 loop spans 12 amino acids.